The next 2 T cell receptor beta chains were all read from a single sample in a study of response to subunit inactivated influenza vaccine. TCRdb processed the RT-PCR reads anew with MiXCR; each CDR3 protein has one entry. Of about 650,000 distinct CDR3 sequences listed, less than 20% are singletons. This material consisted of PBMCs from blood, taken about 11 days after vaccination. Receptor source: a man in his fifties or sixties who received an inactivated influenza vaccine.

The chain carries TRBV5-1 and TRBJ2-5; 7 nucleotides align to TRBD1. Trimming at V came to 4 bases and at J to 1 base, leaving 10 bases not matched to a gene. The CDR3 loop spans 16 amino acids. Looked up from germline, CDR1 is SGHRS and CDR2 is YFSETQ. CDR3 in DNA: TGCGCCAGCAGCCGACGGACAGGTGATATCCAAGAGACCCAGTACTTC. This encodes CASSRRTGDIQETQYF.

V gene TRBV5-1 combines with J gene TRBJ2-5; 8 nucleotides line up with TRBD1. The length of the CDR3 is 15 residues. V was pared by 3 bases and J by 5 bases, with 9 bases of the junction left unmatched. CDR1 SGHRS and CDR2 YFSETQ come from the germline V gene. CDR3 nucleotide sequence: TGCGCCAGCAGCTGGAGGACAGGGCGATTGGAGACCCAGTACTTC. Translation: CASSWRTGRLETQYF.